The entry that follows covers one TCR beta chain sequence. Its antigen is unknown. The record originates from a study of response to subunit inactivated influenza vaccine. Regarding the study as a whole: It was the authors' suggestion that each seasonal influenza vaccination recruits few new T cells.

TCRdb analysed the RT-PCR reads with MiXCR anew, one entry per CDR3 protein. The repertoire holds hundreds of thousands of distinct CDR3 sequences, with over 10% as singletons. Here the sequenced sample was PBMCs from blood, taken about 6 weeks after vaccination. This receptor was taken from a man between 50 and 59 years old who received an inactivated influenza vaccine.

CDR3: CASSLLRGAPGANVLTF. CDR3 coding DNA: TGTGCCAGCAGCTTACTGAGGGGGGCGCCTGGGGCCAACGTCCTGACTTTC. The chain employs TRBV13 and TRBJ2-6; D could derive from TRBD1 or TRBD2 (6 bases each). The CDR3 spans 17 residues. From germline, CDR1 is PRHDT and CDR2 FYEKMQ (reference sequence). V lost 2 bases and J 2 bases, leaving 13 bases between the germline ends.